One and the same sample provided the 21 T cell receptor beta chains below, sequenced in a study of blood T cell repertoires in COVID-19. Libraries were prepared by immunoSEQ multiplex PCR; TCRdb keeps only in-frame clonotypes and omits some of them. The profile shows 97,000 or so clones, roughly 80% of them singletons. Specimen: peripheral blood. The receptors stem from a man aged 55 to 69 with active or convalescent COVID-19.

The gene calls are TRBV10-1 and TRBJ1-1; D is perhaps TRBD1 (5 bases). From germline, CDR1 is WNHNN and CDR2 SYGVQD (reference sequence). CDR3 length: 13 amino acids. Trimming took 0 bases from V and 11 from J, leaving 13 bases between them. The CDR3 is CASSESAVSGAFF. The CDR3 coding sequence is TGCGCCAGCAGTGAGTCTGCGGTCTCAGGGGCTTTCTTT.

This chain links TRBV18 with TRBJ1-6, with 9 bases that match TRBD1. With V trimmed by 6 bases and J by 10 bases, 10 bases remained unmatched. The CDR3 has 15 residues. CDR1 is KGHSH, CDR2 LQKENI, per germline. CDR3: CASSRQGEVRSPLHF. CDR3 bases: TGTGCCAGCTCCCGACAGGGGGAAGTAAGATCACCCCTCCACTTT. Complete variable domain (other parts from reference TRBV18 and TRBJ1-6): NAGVMQNPRHLVRRRGQEARLRCSPMKGHSHVYWYRQLPEEGLKFMVYLQKENIIDESGMPKERFSAEFPKEGPSILRIQQVVRGDSAAYFCASSRQGEVRSPLHFGNGTRLTVT.

V and J are TRBV29-1 and TRBJ2-1; 11 nucleotides agree with TRBD2. CDR1 SQVTM and CDR2 ANQGSEA come from the germline V gene. CDR3 length equals 14 residues. J lost 7 bases, V lost 7 bases, and 9 bases had no gene match. The CDR3 sequence: CSARRGLADNEQFF. CDR3 nucleotide sequence: TGCAGCGCCCGCAGGGGACTAGCGGATAATGAGCAGTTCTTC.

This rearrangement joins TRBV27 to TRBJ1-2; 8 bases fit TRBD1. V trimming: 4 bases; J trimming: 6 bases; junction bases outside the gene matches: 10. The germline V gene encodes CDR1 MNHEY and CDR2 SMNVEV (reference sequence). CDR3 length equals 15 residues. The CDR3 protein is CASSSPTQGVDGYTF. The CDR3 DNA follows: TGTGCCAGCAGTTCCCCCACACAGGGGGTAGATGGCTACACCTTC.

The chain links TRBV28 to TRBJ1-5; 7 positions agree with TRBD1. This CDR3 contains 16 residues. Germline V gene data show CDR1 as MDHEN and CDR2 as SYDVKM. The ends lost 7 bases at V and 1 base at J; junction bases unmatched: 10. CDR3 protein: CASKSPRQGSNQPQHF. The CDR3 DNA is TGTGCCAGCAAAAGTCCCAGACAGGGAAGCAATCAGCCCCAGCATTTT.

The chain links TRBV15 to TRBJ1-1; TRBD1 is a possible D gene (5 bases). CDR3 size: 15 residues. Germline-derived CDR1 and CDR2 are LNHNV and YYDKDF (reference sequence). V was shortened by 3 bases and J by 0 bases, with 11 bases between the two germline ends. The CDR3 bases are TGTGCCACCAGCAGGGAAATGACAGTGAACACTGAAGCTTTCTTT. Translated, it gives CATSREMTVNTEAFF.

J is TRBJ2-7 and V is TRBV10-2; 8 bases agree with TRBD2. The CDR3 extends over 17 amino acids. CDR1 WSHSY and CDR2 SAAADI come from the germline V gene. The V gene end was trimmed by 8 bases and the J gene end by 4 bases; junction bases not matched to a gene: 19. CDR3 residues: CASDSGGVPLSAYEQYV. CDR3 nucleotides: TGCGCCAGCGACTCGGGGGGGGTTCCCCTCTCTGCGTACGAGCAGTACGTC.

V and J are TRBV10-3 and TRBJ2-7; D is possibly TRBD1 (6 bases). Trimming took 3 bases from V and 4 from J, leaving 13 bases between them. CDR1 and CDR2 (germline): ENHRY, SYGVKD. The CDR3 loop spans 14 amino acids. Here the CDR3 DNA reads TGTGCCATCAGTGATACAGGGAATTGGTACGAGCAGTACTTC. Its translation: CAISDTGNWYEQYF.

The CDR3 sequence: CASTPLAGPNSPLHF. CDR3 sequence (DNA): TGTGCCAGCACCCCTTTGGCAGGGCCGAATTCACCCCTCCACTTT. This rearrangement joins TRBV28 to TRBJ1-6; tentatively, D is TRBD1 (5 bases). Germline CDR1 reads MDHEN; CDR2 reads SYDVKM. Trimming took off 7 bases at V and 7 bases at J, with 17 bases between the two ends. CDR3 length: 15 amino acids.

The V gene is TRBV18, the J gene TRBJ2-2; TRBD2 agrees at 14 bases. With V trimmed by 6 bases and J by 4 bases, 7 bases remained unmatched. The CDR3 has 17 amino acids. Germline V gene sequence: CDR1 KGHSH, CDR2 LQKENI. The CDR3 here is CASSPSGLAGGTGELFF. CDR3 DNA sequence: TGTGCCAGCTCCCCTTCTGGACTAGCGGGAGGCACCGGGGAGCTGTTTTTT.

This clone was observed a handful of times. This chain joins TRBV24-1 and TRBJ2-7, with a possible D match to TRBD2 (5 bases). Germline V lookup: CDR1 KGHDR, CDR2 SFDVKD. The CDR3 contains 14 residues. Trimming removed 12 bases from V and 2 bases from J, with 19 bases in between. CDR3 loop: CAPTEGLSPYEQYV. The CDR3 nucleotides read TGTGCCCCGACGGAAGGACTGTCCCCCTACGAGCAGTACGTC.

A single count supports this clone. This sequence joins TRBV6-6 and TRBJ1-2, with TRBD1 matching 9 bases. Trimming at V came to 6 bases and at J to 0 bases, leaving 8 bases not matched to a gene. This CDR3 contains 16 residues. The germline gives CDR1 MNHNY, CDR2 SVGAGI (reference sequence). CDR3 DNA sequence: TGTGCCAGCAGCCCGGACAGGGGTAGGGCTAACTATGGCTACACCTTC. Residues: CASSPDRGRANYGYTF.

The rearrangement joins TRBV7-3 to TRBJ2-2; the match to TRBD2 covers 12 bases. Germline trimming cut 5 bases from V and 5 bases from J; bases unmatched to any gene: 3. Per the germline V gene, CDR1 is SGHTA and CDR2 is FQGTGA. The CDR3 contains 15 residues. This CDR3 is CASSPGTSGTGELFF. The CDR3 region has the DNA TGTGCCAGCAGCCCTGGGACTAGCGGGACCGGGGAGCTGTTTTTT.

The chain joins TRBV27 to TRBJ1-1, with 7 nucleotides matching TRBD1. Trimming removed 4 bases from V and 0 bases from J; junction bases left unmatched: 14. CDR1 is MNHEY, CDR2 SMNVEV, per germline (reference sequence). CDR3 size: 18 residues. This CDR3 reads CASSSNRGLTLMNTEAFF. The CDR3 nucleotides are TGTGCCAGCAGTTCCAACAGGGGACTCACCCTCATGAACACTGAAGCTTTCTTT.

This rearrangement joins TRBV29-1 to TRBJ2-7, with D possibly being TRBD2 (7 bases). This CDR3 spans 14 amino acids. V was pared by 7 bases and J by 0 bases, with 16 bases between. CDR1 and CDR2 (germline): SQVTM, ANQGSEA. Here the CDR3 reads CSAWGGDNSYEQYF. Written as DNA, the CDR3 is TGCAGCGCTTGGGGAGGGGACAACTCCTACGAGCAGTACTTC.

The chain recombines TRBV30 with TRBJ2-7; TRBD2 agrees at 8 bases. The germline V gene has CDR1 GTSNPN and CDR2 SVGIG (reference sequence). Unmatched junction bases numbered 4, after V lost 1 base and J lost 5 bases. The CDR3 runs 13 residues. Here the CDR3 DNA reads TGTGCCTGGAGTGCAGGTAGCGGGAACGAGCAGTACGTC. Amino acid sequence: CAWSAGSGNEQYV.

Here the CDR3 reads CASSPQNRGTEAFF. The CDR3 DNA sequence: TGTGCCAGCTCACCACAAAACCGGGGCACTGAAGCTTTCTTT. The chain carries TRBV18 and TRBJ1-1; D remains unclear. V was shortened by 1 base and J by 4 bases, with 10 bases between the two germline ends. This CDR3 spans 14 amino acids. In germline, CDR1 is KGHSH, CDR2 LQKENI.

The chain employs TRBV4-1 and TRBJ2-7; D perhaps matches TRBD2 (5 bases). Germline V gene sequence: CDR1 MGHRA, CDR2 YSYEKL. Trimming took 0 bases from V and 1 from J, leaving 16 bases between them. The CDR3 sequence is 17 residues long. CDR3 coding DNA: TGCGCCAGCAGCCAAGACCGGACTTTTTCGACGTCCTACGAGCAGTACTTC. This encodes CASSQDRTFSTSYEQYF.

The V and J genes are TRBV10-2 and TRBJ2-1, with 13 bases lining up with TRBD2. This CDR3 is built from 14 residues. CDR1 is WSHSY and CDR2 is SAAADI in the germline V gene. V lost 4 bases and J lost 7; bases outside the gene matches: 1. CDR3 amino acids: CASSVLAGGNEQFF. CDR3 in DNA: TGCGCCAGCAGTGTACTAGCGGGAGGGAATGAGCAGTTCTTC.

The chain recombines TRBV5-1 with TRBJ1-1; 7 nucleotides line up with TRBD1. The CDR3 runs 13 residues. Per the germline V gene, CDR1 is SGHRS and CDR2 is YFSETQ. Germline trimming cut 0 bases from V and 8 bases from J; bases unmatched to any gene: 4. The CDR3 loop is CASSLATGREAFF. CDR3 coding DNA: TGCGCCAGCAGCTTGGCGACAGGGAGGGAAGCTTTCTTT.

The V gene is TRBV12-3 or TRBV12-4, the J gene TRBJ1-6; D is uncertain. This CDR3 is built from 12 residues. V was pared by 5 bases and J by 6 bases, with 5 bases between. The CDR3 nucleotides read TGTGCCAGCAGTCAATTTAATTCACCCCTCCACTTT. Translation: CASSQFNSPLHF.